These 22 T cell receptor beta chains were sequenced from one sample in a study of early T cells in non-severe SARS-CoV-2 infection. From the 5' RACE reads, TCRdb called clonotypes with MiXCR, one entry per CDR3 protein. The data show about 84,000 distinct CDR3 sequences, about an eighth seen once. The sample taken for sequencing was whole blood. These TCRs come from an adult who was a healthcare worker with PCR-confirmed SARS-CoV-2 infection or an uninfected control (not recorded which).

The V call is TRBV28, the J call TRBJ1-2; D is uncertain. The germline V gene encodes CDR1 MDHEN and CDR2 SYDVKM. V shed 1 base and J shed 4 bases, with 10 bases lying between them. The CDR3 loop spans 14 amino acids. The CDR3 nucleotides are TGTGCCAGCAGTTTATCGAGGCCCCCCTATGGCTACACCTTC. Its translation: CASSLSRPPYGYTF.

The rearrangement links TRBV28 to TRBJ1-4, with D possibly TRBD1 on 5 matching bases. The CDR3 totals 12 residues. V shed 4 bases and J shed 11 bases, with 11 bases lying between them. CDR1 is MDHEN, CDR2 SYDVKM, per germline. Written as DNA, the CDR3 is TGTGCCAGCAGTTCCCAGGGATGGAAACTGTTTTTT. Protein sequence: CASSSQGWKLFF.

This clonotype was observed many times. V and J are TRBV12-3 or TRBV12-4 and TRBJ1-1, with D perhaps TRBD1 (6 bases). V was clipped by 3 bases and J by 4 bases, with 15 bases between them. This CDR3 comprises 15 residues. CDR3 residues: CASSFLGGALTEAFF. The CDR3 DNA follows: TGTGCCAGCAGTTTCCTCGGGGGGGCTCTCACTGAAGCTTTCTTT.

In the case of this clonotype: The conserved closing phenylalanine or tryptophan is absent in this CDR3, likely reflecting a read error. The chain couples TRBV20-1 to TRBJ2-7, with D hard to call. Trimming left V 6 bases short and J 5 bases short, with 11 bases between. The CDR3 covers 11 residues. CDR1 is DFQATT and CDR2 is SNEGSKA in the germline V gene (reference sequence). DNA of the CDR3: TGCAGTGCCCCCGGTTCGCACGAGCAGTACCTC. Its translation: CSAPGSHEQYL.

This clonotype was picked up many times. The rearrangement uses TRBV11-2 and TRBJ2-3; D might be TRBD2 (5 bases). The germline V gene has CDR1 SGHAT and CDR2 FQNNGV. Trimming cost V 5 bases and J 2 bases, with 29 bases left between them. This CDR3 comprises 20 residues. The CDR3 loop is CASSPRGPRTPQTTTDTQYF. The CDR3 region has the DNA TGTGCCAGCAGCCCTAGAGGGCCCCGGACTCCCCAAACGACCACAGATACGCAGTATTTT. The full variable domain, in which reference TRBV11-2 and TRBJ2-3 provide the parts outside the CDR3, is EAGVAQSPRYKIIEKRQSVAFWCNPISGHATLYWYQQILGQGPKLLIQFQNNGVVDDSQLPKDRFSAERLKGVDSTLKIQPAKLEDSAVYLCASSPRGPRTPQTTTDTQYFGPGTRLTVL.

The gene calls are TRBV27 and TRBJ2-3; D is ambiguous. Germline V gene data show CDR1 as MNHEY and CDR2 as SMNVEV (reference sequence). The germline V and J ends were trimmed by 6 bases and 6 bases, with 19 bases remaining between them. This CDR3 comprises 15 residues. The CDR3 loop is CASSHREGLRDTQYF. For the CDR3, the DNA is TGTGCCAGCAGCCATCGAGAAGGGCTAAGGGATACGCAGTATTTT.

The V and J genes are TRBV5-4 and TRBJ2-5, with D maybe TRBD1 (6 bases). CDR1 is SGHNT, CDR2 YYREEE, per germline (reference sequence). The V end lost 5 bases, the J end lost 5 bases, and 19 bases lay between the germline ends. The CDR3 is 15 residues long. CDR3 bases: TGTGCCAGCAGGAAGGAACAGGGAAGCGAGGAGACCCAGTACTTC. Protein product: CASRKEQGSEETQYF. Using reference TRBV5-4 and TRBJ2-5 for the parts outside the CDR3, the full variable domain is ETGVTQSPTHLIKTRGQQVTLRCSSQSGHNTVSWYQQALGQGPQFIFQYYREEENGRGNFPPRFSGLQFPNYSSELNVNALELDDSALYLCASRKEQGSEETQYFGPGTRLLVL.

V gene TRBV4-2 combines with J gene TRBJ2-1, with D perhaps assigned TRBD1 or TRBD2 (5 bases each). Per the germline V gene, CDR1 is LGHNA and CDR2 is YNFKEQ. The CDR3 has 14 residues. Trimming removed 5 bases from V and 3 bases from J, with 11 bases in between. The CDR3 region has the DNA TGTGCCAGCAGCGAGGGCAGGGACTACAATGAGCAGTTCTTC. Its translation: CASSEGRDYNEQFF.

The rearrangement links TRBV11-3 to TRBJ1-6, with D possibly being TRBD1 (6 bases). V lost 5 bases to trimming and J lost 0 bases, with 8 bases between them. Germline V gene data show CDR1 as SGHNT and CDR2 as YENEEA. CDR3 length: 15 amino acids. The CDR3, as DNA: TGTGCCAGCAGCACAGGGAGCTCCTATAATTCACCCCTCCACTTT. Translation: CASSTGSSYNSPLHF. The variable domain in full, with the rest retrieved from reference TRBV11-3 and TRBJ1-6, is EAGVVQSPRYKIIEKKQPVAFWCNPISGHNTLYWYLQNLGQGPELLIRYENEEAVDDSQLPKDRFSAERLKGVDSTLKIQPAELGDSAVYLCASSTGSSYNSPLHFGNGTRLTVT.

This clonotype was found a few times. The V and J genes are TRBV29-1 and TRBJ2-3; the match to TRBD1 covers 7 bases. CDR1 and CDR2 from the germline V gene are SQVTM and ANQGSEA. The CDR3 length is 14 residues. J lost 4 bases, V lost 1 base, and 5 bases had no gene match. The CDR3 sequence is CSVEVPTGSDTQYF. The CDR3 DNA reads as TGCAGCGTTGAAGTTCCGACAGGGTCAGATACGCAGTATTTT.

V and J are TRBV18 and TRBJ2-1, with a possible D match to TRBD2 (6 bases). The CDR3 is made up of 14 amino acids. The ends were cut back, 6 bases at V and 5 bases at J, with 14 bases in the middle. Germline V gives CDR1 KGHSH, CDR2 LQKENI. The CDR3 DNA follows: TGTGCCAGCTCCCTTGGGACTGCCAACAATGAGCAGTTCTTC. As protein: CASSLGTANNEQFF.

This clonotype appeared once. This may arise from a read error, as a much more abundant clone is one base away. The J gene is TRBJ2-1, the V gene TRBV7-3, with 9 bases that match TRBD2. This CDR3 comprises 16 residues. In germline, CDR1 is SGHTA, CDR2 FQGTGA. CDR3 in amino acids: CVSSRSSGSAYNEQFF. The DNA of the CDR3 is TGTGTCAGCAGCCGAAGTAGCGGGAGTGCCTACAATGAGCAGTTCTTC.

The sample holds many counts of this clonotype. The chain has TRBV6-1 and TRBJ2-1, with D possibly TRBD2 on 5 matching bases. The CDR3 totals 12 residues. V shed 7 bases and J shed 4 bases, with 8 bases lying between them. Germline lookup yields CDR1 MNHNS and CDR2 SASEGT. The CDR3 nucleotides are TGTGCCAGCACCGGGGTATACAATGAGCAGTTCTTC. This sequence encodes CASTGVYNEQFF.

This clonotype was recorded many times. The chain joins TRBV20-1 to TRBJ1-6; TRBD1 matches 7 bases. This CDR3 is built from 15 residues. J was trimmed by 6 bases and V by 4 bases; bases with no gene match: 9. The germline gives CDR1 DFQATT, CDR2 SNEGSKA (reference sequence). CDR3: CSAIPTGIGNSPLHF. CDR3 nucleotide sequence: TGCAGTGCTATCCCGACAGGGATCGGTAATTCACCCCTCCACTTT.

Only a few counts were recorded for this clonotype. The rearrangement joins TRBV12-3 or TRBV12-4 to TRBJ2-5; D call uncertain. The CDR3 sequence is 14 residues long. V dropped 5 bases and J dropped 5 bases, with 15 bases sitting between them. Here the CDR3 DNA reads TGTGCCAGCAGTCGCGCCAAAGCCTGGGAGACCCAGTACTTC. Protein: CASSRAKAWETQYF.

The sample holds many counts of this clonotype. The rearrangement links TRBV20-1 to TRBJ2-5; 7 bases line up with TRBD2. Losses at the gene ends were 4 bases for V and 2 bases for J; bases not matched to a gene: 10. The CDR3 runs to 15 residues. The germline V gene has CDR1 DFQATT and CDR2 SNEGSKA (reference sequence). The CDR3 bases are TGCAGTGCTACGTACGGCGGGAGACCTCAAGAGACCCAGTACTTC. Translation: CSATYGGRPQETQYF.

This clonotype has at least ten counts. The chain couples TRBV5-1 to TRBJ2-3, with 9 bases lining up with TRBD1. In germline, CDR1 is SGHRS, CDR2 YFSETQ. V lost 3 bases and J lost 3; bases outside the gene matches: 11. CDR3 length: 17 amino acids. This CDR3 reads CASSSPGTGLRTDTQYF. CDR3 nucleotide sequence: TGCGCCAGCAGCTCCCCCGGGACAGGGTTGAGGACAGATACGCAGTATTTT. The whole variable domain, filled in from reference TRBV5-1 and TRBJ2-3, reads KAGVTQTPRYLIKTRGQQVTLSCSPISGHRSVSWYQQTPGQGLQFLFEYFSETQRNKGNFPGRFSGRQFSNSRSEMNVSTLELGDSALYLCASSSPGTGLRTDTQYFGPGTRLTVL.

This clonotype showed up many times. V usage is TRBV12-3 or TRBV12-4 and J usage is TRBJ1-2, with a weak D call TRBD1 (5 bases). The V gene lost 6 bases and the J gene lost 4 bases, with 15 bases spanning the gap. The CDR3 has 14 amino acids. CDR3 amino acids: CASRPGGGSYGYTF. CDR3 coding DNA: TGTGCCAGCAGGCCCGGGGGAGGGAGCTATGGCTACACCTTC.

The sample holds a few counts of this clonotype. The genes are TRBV29-1 and TRBJ1-1; D perhaps matches TRBD1 (5 bases). Germline CDR1 is SQVTM and CDR2 is ANQGSEA. V was clipped by 7 bases and J by 2 bases, with 11 bases between them. CDR3 length equals 12 residues. The CDR3 region has the DNA TGCAGCGGGCAGGGATCAAACACTGAAGCTTTCTTT. It translates to CSGQGSNTEAFF.

This clonotype was found a few times. The rearrangement links TRBV2 to TRBJ2-7; 7 bases map to TRBD1. The germline V gene has CDR1 SNHLY and CDR2 FYNNEI. V lost 6 bases and J lost 5; bases outside the gene matches: 10. CDR3 length: 14 residues. DNA of the CDR3: TGTGCCAGCAGGGGGGACAGAATAGTCAACGAGCAGTACTTC. Translation: CASRGDRIVNEQYF.

The chain carries TRBV5-4 and TRBJ1-1, with 7 bases aligning to TRBD1. Germline trimming cut 4 bases from V and 0 bases from J; bases unmatched to any gene: 3. The CDR3 has 14 residues. Germline CDR1 reads SGHNT; CDR2 reads YYREEE (reference sequence). The CDR3, as DNA: TGTGCCAGCAGCCCGGGACAGATGAACACTGAAGCTTTCTTT. It codes for CASSPGQMNTEAFF.

This clonotype appeared many times. The chain couples TRBV6-1 to TRBJ1-6; a weak D match, TRBD1 (5 bases). The germline CDR1 and CDR2 sequences are MNHNS and SASEGT. The CDR3 is 17 amino acids. Trimming stripped 6 bases from V and 0 bases from J, with 15 bases between. The CDR3 loop reads CASSPLGGSSYNSPLHF. The CDR3 region has the DNA TGTGCCAGCAGCCCTCTGGGGGGAAGCTCCTATAATTCACCCCTCCACTTT.